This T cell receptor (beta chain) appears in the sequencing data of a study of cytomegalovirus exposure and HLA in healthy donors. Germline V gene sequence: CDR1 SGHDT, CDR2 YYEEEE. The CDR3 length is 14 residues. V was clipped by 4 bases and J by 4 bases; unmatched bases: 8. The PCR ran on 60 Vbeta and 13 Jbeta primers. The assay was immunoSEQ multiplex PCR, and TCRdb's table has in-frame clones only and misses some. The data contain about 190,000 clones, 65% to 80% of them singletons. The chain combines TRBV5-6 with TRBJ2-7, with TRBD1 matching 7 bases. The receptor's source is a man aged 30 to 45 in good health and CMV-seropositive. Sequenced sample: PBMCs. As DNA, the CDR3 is TGTGCCAGCAGCCGCACGACAGGGAGATACGAGCAGTACTTC. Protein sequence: CASSRTTGRYEQYF.